This T cell receptor beta chain was identified during a study of blood T cell repertoires in COVID-19. In the study overall: Specimens from acute and convalescent COVID-19 originated in the United States, Italy and Spain. Sources were T cells, B-cell-depleted T cells, or PBMCs; the material itself was cDNA or gDNA.

Looked up from germline, CDR1 is GTSNPN and CDR2 is SVGIG (reference sequence). V lost 5 bases, J lost 0 bases, and 12 bases stayed unmatched. This CDR3 region has 17 residues. As processed by the authors: Amplifying reference gene primers gave estimates of nucleated cell counts. Profiling relied on immunoSEQ multiplex PCR, and the TCRdb table lists in-frame clones only, not all of them. V and J calls and clone size are given by that table; D and trimming were obtained from the DNA. Counted here are 300,000 to 400,000 clones, roughly 86% occurring once; the ten biggest clones make up 3%. Material: peripheral blood. The clonotype originates from a human donor in a cohort sampled during active COVID-19. The genes are TRBV30 and TRBJ1-5, with 8 bases identical to TRBD1. The CDR3 spells CAWSDRARLYSNQPQHF. In nucleotides, the CDR3 is TGTGCCTGGTCGGACAGGGCCCGCCTGTATAGCAATCAGCCCCAGCATTTT.